What follows are 14 T cell receptor beta chains derived from one specimen sequenced in a study of PD-L1 blockade in urothelial cancer. Profiled with immunoSEQ multiplex PCR; TCRdb holds only in-frame clones, not every one. The sample lists around 45,000 clones, around 89% seen once, with around an eighth in the top ten. The starting material was PBMCs, obtained around atezolizumab (anti-PD-L1) treatment. The receptors stem from a woman aged 60-75 years with urothelial cancer.

V usage is TRBV7-2 and J usage is TRBJ1-3, with D possibly matching TRBD1 (6 bases). The V gene's germline CDR1 is SGHTA and CDR2 FQGNSA. Trimming left V 1 base short and J 4 bases short, with 20 bases between. This CDR3 has 18 residues. In DNA form, the CDR3 reads TGTGCCAGCAGCTTAGTCCGCCCGCGGGGGGCAAGGGGAAACACCATATATTTT. Its protein is CASSLVRPRGARGNTIYF.

V and J are TRBV7-2 and TRBJ2-7; D is perhaps TRBD1 (5 bases). The CDR3 loop spans 15 amino acids. Trimming stripped 3 bases from V and 7 bases from J, with 19 bases between. CDR1 is SGHTA and CDR2 is FQGNSA in the germline V gene. CDR3 protein: CASSFQGASTLEQYF. The CDR3 nucleotides are TGTGCCAGCAGCTTTCAAGGGGCCAGTACTTTGGAGCAGTACTTC. The variable domain in full, completed from reference TRBV7-2 and TRBJ2-7, reads GAGVSQSPSNKVTEKGKDVELRCDPISGHTALYWYRQSLGQGLEFLIYFQGNSAPDKSGLPSDRFSAERTGGSVSTLTIQRTQQEDSAVYLCASSFQGASTLEQYFGPGTRLTVT.

The rearrangement joins TRBV5-6 to TRBJ2-5; D is undetermined. The V and J ends lost 2 bases and 2 bases respectively, with 13 bases between them. Germline V gene sequence: CDR1 SGHDT, CDR2 YYEEEE. The CDR3 spans 15 residues. The CDR3: CASSFLQNTQETQYF. CDR3 bases: TGTGCCAGCAGCTTCCTACAGAACACTCAAGAGACCCAGTACTTC.

V is TRBV5-1 and J is TRBJ2-7; the D gene is possibly TRBD1 (6 bases). Germline loops: CDR1 SGHRS, CDR2 YFSETQ. There are 15 residues in the CDR3. V dropped 0 bases and J dropped 4 bases, with 14 bases sitting between them. The CDR3 here is CASSLADSSHYEQYF. CDR3 bases: TGCGCCAGCAGCTTGGCGGACAGTTCTCATTACGAGCAGTACTTC. Full variable domain (remainder filled in from reference TRBV5-1 and TRBJ2-7): KAGVTQTPRYLIKTRGQQVTLSCSPISGHRSVSWYQQTPGQGLQFLFEYFSETQRNKGNFPGRFSGRQFSNSRSEMNVSTLELGDSALYLCASSLADSSHYEQYFGPGTRLTVT.

The chain is built from TRBV29-1 and TRBJ2-1, with TRBD2 matching 7 bases. The germline CDR1 and CDR2 sequences are SQVTM and ANQGSEA. The CDR3 extends over 14 amino acids. The V gene end was trimmed by 7 bases and the J gene end by 7 bases; junction bases not matched to a gene: 13. The CDR3 loop reads CSAPLAATLNEQFF. CDR3 nucleotides: TGCAGCGCCCCCCTAGCGGCAACGTTAAATGAGCAGTTCTTC.

The CDR3 DNA is TGTGCCAGCAGTGAAGCACTGGGCACTAATGAAAAACTGTTTTTT. It is translated as CASSEALGTNEKLFF. The V and J genes are TRBV6-1 and TRBJ1-4; D not certain. Looked up from germline, CDR1 is MNHNS and CDR2 is SASEGT. V lost 0 bases and J lost 2, with 7 bases in between. There are 15 residues in the CDR3.

The V and J genes are TRBV19 and TRBJ2-6, with D possibly TRBD1 on 6 matching bases. From germline, CDR1 is LNHDA and CDR2 SQIVND (reference sequence). V was trimmed by 2 bases and J by 4 bases, leaving 9 bases between them. This CDR3 contains 15 residues. CDR3 in DNA: TGTGCCAGTAGTATACAGGGGAGAGGGGCCAACGTCCTGACTTTC. This sequence encodes CASSIQGRGANVLTF.

The chain employs TRBV4-3 and TRBJ1-1; the D is unclear. The CDR3 is 14 residues long. Deletions cut 0 bases from V and 11 bases from J, with 16 bases between. Germline CDR1 and CDR2: LGHNA and YSLEER. DNA of the CDR3: TGCGCCAGCAGCCAAGATTTTTCATCACAGTTGGCTTTCTTT. Translation gives CASSQDFSSQLAFF.

CDR3 coding DNA: TGTGCCAGTAGTCTCAGAGGGTGGGGCAATCAGCCCCAGCATTTT. It codes for CASSLRGWGNQPQHF. The chain combines TRBV19 with TRBJ1-5; no reliable D call. With 5 bases removed from V and 2 bases from J, the gap between germline ends came to 13 bases. Germline CDR1 is LNHDA and CDR2 is SQIVND (reference sequence). This CDR3 is built from 15 residues.

The chain combines TRBV4-3 with TRBJ1-1; a weak D match, TRBD1 (5 bases). This CDR3 spans 16 amino acids. The V and J ends lost 0 bases and 3 bases respectively, with 14 bases between them. Germline loops: CDR1 LGHNA, CDR2 YSLEER. DNA for the CDR3: TGCGCCAGCAGCCAAGATGTCCAGGGCCTTGACACTGAAGCTTTCTTT. Translated: CASSQDVQGLDTEAFF.

The chain combines TRBV20-1 with TRBJ1-2; possibly TRBD1 for D (5 bases). This CDR3 is 11 amino acids long. Looked up from germline, CDR1 is DFQATT and CDR2 is SNEGSKA (reference sequence). This CDR3 is CRGGNDYGYTF. Written as DNA, the CDR3 is TGCAGGGGGGGGAACGACTATGGCTACACCTTC.

The V gene is TRBV19, the J gene TRBJ2-7; 8 bases are a match to TRBD1. The trim removed 3 bases at V and 2 bases at J, leaving 3 bases unmatched. Germline CDR1 is LNHDA and CDR2 is SQIVND (reference sequence). The length of the CDR3 is 14 residues. The CDR3 DNA is TGTGCCAGTAGTATTAGCAGGGGGCCCTACGAGCAGTACTTC. Encoded protein: CASSISRGPYEQYF.

The rearrangement uses TRBV6-5 and TRBJ2-2, with D perhaps matching TRBD1 (5 bases). The CDR3 length is 14 residues. The V end was cut by 6 bases, the J end by 9 bases, with 17 bases between. Looked up from germline, CDR1 is MNHEY and CDR2 is SVGAGI. The CDR3 region has the DNA TGTGCCAGCAGCCAGGGCAGGGCCGGCCGGGAGCTGTTTTTT. Amino acids: CASSQGRAGRELFF.

The V gene is TRBV11-2, the J gene TRBJ2-7; 12 bases are shared with TRBD2. The V and J ends lost 7 bases and 4 bases, in that order; junction bases with no gene match: 11. The CDR3 runs to 16 residues. Germline V gives CDR1 SGHAT, CDR2 FQNNGV. CDR3 loop: CASTPRLAGVRYEQYF. As DNA, the CDR3 is TGTGCCAGCACACCAAGACTAGCGGGAGTGAGGTACGAGCAGTACTTC.